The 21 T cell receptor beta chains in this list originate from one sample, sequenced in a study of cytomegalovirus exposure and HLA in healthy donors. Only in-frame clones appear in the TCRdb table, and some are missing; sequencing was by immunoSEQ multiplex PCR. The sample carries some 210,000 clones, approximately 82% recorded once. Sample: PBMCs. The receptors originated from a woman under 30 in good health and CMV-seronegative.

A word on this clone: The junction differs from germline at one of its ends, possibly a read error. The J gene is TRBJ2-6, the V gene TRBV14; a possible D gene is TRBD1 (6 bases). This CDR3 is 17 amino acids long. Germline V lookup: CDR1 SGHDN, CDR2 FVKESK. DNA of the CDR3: TGTGCCAGCAGCCAAGATTGGGGGCAAGTCCTTGCCAAGGTCCTGACTTTC. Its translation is CASSQDWGQVLAKVLTF.

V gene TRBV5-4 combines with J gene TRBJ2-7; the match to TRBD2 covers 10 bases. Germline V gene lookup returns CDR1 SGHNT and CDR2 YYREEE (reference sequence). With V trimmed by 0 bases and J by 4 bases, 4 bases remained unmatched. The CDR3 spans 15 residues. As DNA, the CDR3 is TGTGCCAGCAGCTTGGAGCGGGGGGGGTCTTACGAGCAGTACTTC. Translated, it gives CASSLERGGSYEQYF.

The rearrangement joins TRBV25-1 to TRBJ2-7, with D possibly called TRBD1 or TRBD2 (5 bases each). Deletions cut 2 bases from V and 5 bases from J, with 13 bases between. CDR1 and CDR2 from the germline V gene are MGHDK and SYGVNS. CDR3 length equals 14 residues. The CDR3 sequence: CASSEIGGANEQYF. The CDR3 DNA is TGTGCCAGCAGTGAAATTGGGGGAGCAAACGAGCAGTACTTC.

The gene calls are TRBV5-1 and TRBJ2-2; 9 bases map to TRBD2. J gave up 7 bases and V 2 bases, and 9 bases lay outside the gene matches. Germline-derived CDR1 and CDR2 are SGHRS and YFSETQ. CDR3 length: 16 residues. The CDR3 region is CASSFSPSGNGGELFF. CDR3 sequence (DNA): TGCGCCAGCAGCTTCTCGCCTAGCGGGAACGGCGGGGAGCTGTTTTTT.

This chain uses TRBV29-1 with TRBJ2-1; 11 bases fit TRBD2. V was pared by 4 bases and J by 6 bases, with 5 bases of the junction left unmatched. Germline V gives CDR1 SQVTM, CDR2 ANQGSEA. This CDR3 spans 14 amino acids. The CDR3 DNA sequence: TGCAGCGTTGCCGGGACTAGCGGCGCCAATGAGCAGTTCTTC. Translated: CSVAGTSGANEQFF.

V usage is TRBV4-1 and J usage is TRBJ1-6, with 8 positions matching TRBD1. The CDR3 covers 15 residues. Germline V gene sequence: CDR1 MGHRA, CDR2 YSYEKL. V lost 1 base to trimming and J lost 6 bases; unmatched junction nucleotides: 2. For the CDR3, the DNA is TGCGCCAGCAGCCAAGGCGGACAGGGTAATTCACCCCTCCACTTT. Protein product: CASSQGGQGNSPLHF.

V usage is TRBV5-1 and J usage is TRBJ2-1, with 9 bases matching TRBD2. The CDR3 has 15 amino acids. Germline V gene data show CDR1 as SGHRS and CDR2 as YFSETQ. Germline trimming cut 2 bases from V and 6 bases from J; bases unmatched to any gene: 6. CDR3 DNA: TGCGCCAGCAGCTTACCTAGCGGGGCCGGCAATGAGCAGTTCTTC. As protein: CASSLPSGAGNEQFF.

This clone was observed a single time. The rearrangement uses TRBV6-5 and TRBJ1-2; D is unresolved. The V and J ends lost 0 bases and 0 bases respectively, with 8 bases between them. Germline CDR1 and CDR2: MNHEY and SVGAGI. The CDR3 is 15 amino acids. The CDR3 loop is CASSYSRGSNYGYTF. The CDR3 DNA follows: TGTGCCAGCAGTTACTCGAGAGGGTCTAACTATGGCTACACCTTC.

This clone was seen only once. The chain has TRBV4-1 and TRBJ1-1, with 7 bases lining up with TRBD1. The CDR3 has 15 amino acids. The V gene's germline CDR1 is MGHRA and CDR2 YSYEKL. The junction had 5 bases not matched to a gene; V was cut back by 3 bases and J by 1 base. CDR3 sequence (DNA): TGCGCCAGCAGCCAGCAGGGACAGAGGAACACTGAAGCTTTCTTT. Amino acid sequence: CASSQQGQRNTEAFF.

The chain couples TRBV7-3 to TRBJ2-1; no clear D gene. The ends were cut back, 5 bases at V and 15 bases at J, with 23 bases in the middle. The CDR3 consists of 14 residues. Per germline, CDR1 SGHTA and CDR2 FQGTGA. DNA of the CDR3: TGTGCCAGCAGCCCCTCACCGGGTGCCGGCGCGGTGTTCTTC. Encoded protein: CASSPSPGAGAVFF.

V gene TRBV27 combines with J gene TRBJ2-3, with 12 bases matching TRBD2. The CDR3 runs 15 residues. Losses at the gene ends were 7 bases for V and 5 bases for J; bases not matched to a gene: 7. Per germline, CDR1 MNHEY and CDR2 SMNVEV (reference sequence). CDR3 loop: CASIPSGRAKDTQYF. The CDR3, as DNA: TGTGCCAGCATCCCTAGCGGGAGGGCAAAAGATACGCAGTATTTT.

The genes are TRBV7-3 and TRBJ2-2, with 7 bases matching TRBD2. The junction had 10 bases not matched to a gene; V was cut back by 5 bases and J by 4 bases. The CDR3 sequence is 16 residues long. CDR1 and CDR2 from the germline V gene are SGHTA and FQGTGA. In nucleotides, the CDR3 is TGTGCCAGCAGCGCAGCGGGGTACGGTGTCACCGGGGAGCTGTTTTTT. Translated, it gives CASSAAGYGVTGELFF.

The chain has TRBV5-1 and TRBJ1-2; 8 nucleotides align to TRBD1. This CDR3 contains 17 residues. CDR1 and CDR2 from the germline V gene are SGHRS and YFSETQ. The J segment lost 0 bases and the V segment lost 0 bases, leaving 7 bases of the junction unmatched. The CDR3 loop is CASSLGTGSRTNYGYTF. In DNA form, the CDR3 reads TGCGCCAGCAGCTTGGGGACAGGGTCCCGTACTAACTATGGCTACACCTTC.

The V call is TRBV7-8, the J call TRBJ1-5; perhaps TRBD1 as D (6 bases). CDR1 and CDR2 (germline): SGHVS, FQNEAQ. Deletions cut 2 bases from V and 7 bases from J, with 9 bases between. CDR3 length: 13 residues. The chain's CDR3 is CASSLPQGQPQHF. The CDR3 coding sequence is TGTGCCAGCAGCTTACCACAGGGCCAGCCCCAGCATTTT.

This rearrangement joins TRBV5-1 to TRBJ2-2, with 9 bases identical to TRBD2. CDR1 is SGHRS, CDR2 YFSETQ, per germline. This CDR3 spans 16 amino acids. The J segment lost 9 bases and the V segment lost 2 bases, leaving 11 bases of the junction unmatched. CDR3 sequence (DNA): TGCGCCAGCAGCTTTGGCGAGGCGGGGGGGCTCCGGGAGCTGTTTTTT. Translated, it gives CASSFGEAGGLRELFF.

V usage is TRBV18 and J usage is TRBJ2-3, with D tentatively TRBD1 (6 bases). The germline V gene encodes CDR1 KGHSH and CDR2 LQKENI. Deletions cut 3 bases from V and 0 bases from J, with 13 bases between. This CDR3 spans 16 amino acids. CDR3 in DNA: TGTGCCAGCTCACCCACAGGGCCCAGTAGCACAGATACGCAGTATTTT. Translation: CASSPTGPSSTDTQYF.

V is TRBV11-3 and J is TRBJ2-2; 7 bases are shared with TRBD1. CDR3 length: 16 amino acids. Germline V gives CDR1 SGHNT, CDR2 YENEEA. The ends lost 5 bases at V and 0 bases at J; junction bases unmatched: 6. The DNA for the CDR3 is TGTGCCAGCAGCCCGACTGGGACAGCGAACACCGGGGAGCTGTTTTTT. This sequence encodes CASSPTGTANTGELFF.

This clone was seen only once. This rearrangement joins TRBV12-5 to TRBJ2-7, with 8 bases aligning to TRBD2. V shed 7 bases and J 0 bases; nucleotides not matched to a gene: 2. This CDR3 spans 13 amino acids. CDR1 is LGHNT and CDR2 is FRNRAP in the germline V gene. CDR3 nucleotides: TGTGCTAGTGCCGGGGGGGACTCCTACGAGCAGTACTTC. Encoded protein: CASAGGDSYEQYF.

In DNA form, the CDR3 reads TGTGCCAGCAGTGAACGGGCAGGCGGGTCCTATGGCTACACCTTC. Its translation: CASSERAGGSYGYTF. This chain links TRBV2 with TRBJ1-2; D call uncertain. This CDR3 spans 15 amino acids. CDR1 is SNHLY and CDR2 is FYNNEI in the germline V gene. V lost 2 bases to trimming and J lost 4 bases, with 14 bases between them.

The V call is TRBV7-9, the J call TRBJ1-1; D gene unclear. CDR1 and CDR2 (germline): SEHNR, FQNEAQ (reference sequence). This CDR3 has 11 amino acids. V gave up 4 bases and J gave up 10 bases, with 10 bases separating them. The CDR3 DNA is TGTGCCAGCAGCTACCATGAGGGAGCTTTCTTT. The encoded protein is CASSYHEGAFF.

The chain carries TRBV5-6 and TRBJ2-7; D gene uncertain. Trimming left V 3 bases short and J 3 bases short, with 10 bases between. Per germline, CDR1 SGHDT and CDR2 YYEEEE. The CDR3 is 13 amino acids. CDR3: CASSSPAVYEQYF. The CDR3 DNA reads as TGTGCCAGCAGCTCTCCAGCCGTCTACGAGCAGTACTTC.